This T cell receptor (beta chain) was captured by sequencing in a study of blood T cells in healthy people across ages. In the case of this clonotype: Its antigen remains unidentified.

Every sample yielded at least 7 million isolated PBMCs. The CDR3 consists of 15 residues. V was cut by 2 bases and J by 11 bases, with 21 bases left in between. A sample-barcoded 5' primer and a J-beta primer mix were used in a second PCR of roughly 7 to 11 cycles. TCRdb re-called the 5' RACE reads through MiXCR, storing one row per CDR3 protein. This table has hundreds of thousands of distinct CDR3 sequences, about 30% appearing once. Study-level findings and limits: Strong correlation was found linking TCR beta diversity to naive T cell percentage.

The specimen sequenced was blood. The rearrangement joins TRBV12-3 or TRBV12-4 to TRBJ2-5; tentatively, D is TRBD1 (6 bases). The clonotype comes from a woman older than 75 in good health. CDR3 sequence: CASSLRGFANNEQYF. Here the CDR3 DNA reads TGTGCCAGCAGTTTAAGGGGGTTTGCGAATAATGAGCAGTACTTC.